A selection of T cell receptor beta chains follows, all from one sample in a study of cytotoxic CD8 clonotypes in ibrutinib-treated CLL. The repertoire was sequenced with immunoSEQ multiplex PCR; TCRdb's copy has only in-frame clones and lacks some. Of about 150,000 clones listed, 70% to 80% are singletons. The sequences come from PBMCs, collected after 12 months of ibrutinib treatment. The receptors derive from a human donor with chronic lymphocytic leukemia. The CDR3 runs from the conserved cysteine through the conserved F or W. Each record gives: D gene, V gene, J gene, CDR3 protein. D genes are given only for firm matches.

d_call: TRBD1
v_call: TRBV19
j_call: TRBJ1-4
cdr3_aa: CASNRDRDEKLFF

d_call: TRBD1
v_call: TRBV6-5
j_call: TRBJ1-2
cdr3_aa: CASSTQQGAYYGYTF

d_call: -
v_call: TRBV11-2
j_call: TRBJ2-6
cdr3_aa: CASSFAGPFSGANVLTF

d_call: TRBD2
v_call: TRBV6-1
j_call: TRBJ2-1
cdr3_aa: CASSEGTSGRGDEQFF

d_call: TRBD2
v_call: TRBV7-6
j_call: TRBJ2-7
cdr3_aa: CASSFMAGGYEQYF

d_call: -
v_call: TRBV15
j_call: TRBJ1-1
cdr3_aa: CATSRDPHGMNTEAFF

d_call: TRBD2
v_call: TRBV20-1
j_call: TRBJ2-1
cdr3_aa: CSRGRYNEQFF

d_call: -
v_call: TRBV29-1
j_call: TRBJ1-2
cdr3_aa: CSGGIGNYGYTF

d_call: -
v_call: TRBV18
j_call: TRBJ2-1
cdr3_aa: CASSLAAEQFF

d_call: TRBD2
v_call: TRBV29-1
j_call: TRBJ2-1
cdr3_aa: CSVRIAGGNEQFF

d_call: -
v_call: TRBV6-4
j_call: TRBJ2-2
cdr3_aa: CASSSSGDTGELFF

d_call: TRBD1
v_call: TRBV6-5
j_call: TRBJ1-2
cdr3_aa: CASRNDRAYGYTF

d_call: TRBD1
v_call: TRBV30
j_call: TRBJ2-5
cdr3_aa: CAWILDRDRETQYF

d_call: -
v_call: TRBV9
j_call: TRBJ2-3
cdr3_aa: CASRSGSTDTQYF

d_call: TRBD1
v_call: TRBV10-3
j_call: TRBJ1-2
cdr3_aa: CAISETGDHANYGYTF

d_call: TRBD1
v_call: TRBV27
j_call: TRBJ2-4
cdr3_aa: CASSFHRGDKNIQYF

d_call: TRBD2
v_call: TRBV4-3
j_call: TRBJ2-3
cdr3_aa: CASSSIGRPGSTDTQYF

d_call: -
v_call: TRBV7-8
j_call: TRBJ1-2
cdr3_aa: CASSPSRDIQPRFYGYTF

d_call: TRBD1
v_call: TRBV19
j_call: TRBJ1-5
cdr3_aa: CASSMTGQGRQPQHF

d_call: TRBD1
v_call: TRBV29-1
j_call: TRBJ2-3
cdr3_aa: CSAQGATNTQYF

d_call: TRBD1
v_call: TRBV5-1
j_call: TRBJ1-2
cdr3_aa: CASSLPGQANYGYTF

d_call: TRBD1
v_call: TRBV19
j_call: TRBJ2-1
cdr3_aa: CASTDSYRGRHSGQFF

d_call: TRBD1
v_call: TRBV15
j_call: TRBJ1-2
cdr3_aa: CATSRGQGVTNYGYTF

d_call: -
v_call: TRBV10-2
j_call: TRBJ2-2
cdr3_aa: CATGGTVATGELFF